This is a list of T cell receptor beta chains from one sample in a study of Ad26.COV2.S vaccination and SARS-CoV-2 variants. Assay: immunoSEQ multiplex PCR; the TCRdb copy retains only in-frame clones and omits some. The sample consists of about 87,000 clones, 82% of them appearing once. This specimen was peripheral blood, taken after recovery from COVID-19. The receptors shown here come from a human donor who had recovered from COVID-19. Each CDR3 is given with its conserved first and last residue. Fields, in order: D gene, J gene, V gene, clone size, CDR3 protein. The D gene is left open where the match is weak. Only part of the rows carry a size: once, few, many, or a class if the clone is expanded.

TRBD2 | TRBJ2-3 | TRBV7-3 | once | CASSLYGGRADTQYF
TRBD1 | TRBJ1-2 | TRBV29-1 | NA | CSVARTGPNYGYTF
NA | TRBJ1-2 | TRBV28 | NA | CASSLRAGNYGYTF
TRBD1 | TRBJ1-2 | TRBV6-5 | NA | CASSYSDRVGYTF
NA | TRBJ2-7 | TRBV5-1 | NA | CASSLVYGRRIYEQYF
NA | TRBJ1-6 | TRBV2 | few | CASTTRGTDNSPLHF
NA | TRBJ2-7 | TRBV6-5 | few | CASSSQADSSYEQYF
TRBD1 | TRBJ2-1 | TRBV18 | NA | CASSPRDRDGVVYNEQFF
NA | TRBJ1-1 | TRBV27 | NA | CASSLKTGPGTEAFF
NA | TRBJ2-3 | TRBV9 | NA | CASSVDLTTDTQYF
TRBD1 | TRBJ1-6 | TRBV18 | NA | CASSPGTGLNSPLHF
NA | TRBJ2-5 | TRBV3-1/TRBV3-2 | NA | CASRLSETQYF
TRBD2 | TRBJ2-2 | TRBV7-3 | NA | CASSISGPGTGELFF
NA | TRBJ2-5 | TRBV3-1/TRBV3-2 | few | CASSQGPSAQETQYF
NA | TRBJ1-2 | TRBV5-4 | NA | CASSSGVSNYGYTF
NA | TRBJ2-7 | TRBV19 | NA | CASSTPPWRDSYEQYF
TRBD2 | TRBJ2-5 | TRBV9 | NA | CASSVWASGRKETQYF
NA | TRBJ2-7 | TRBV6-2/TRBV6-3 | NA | CASSSASRVASYEQYF
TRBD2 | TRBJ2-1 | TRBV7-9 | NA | CASTKGTSGDNEQFF
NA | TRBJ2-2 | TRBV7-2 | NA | CASSPAVGTGELFF
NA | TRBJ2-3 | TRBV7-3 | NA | CASSLIVGSTDTQYF
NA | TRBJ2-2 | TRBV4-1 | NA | CASSLSGTPNTGELFF
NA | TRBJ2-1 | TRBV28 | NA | CASSLEGPESYNEQFF
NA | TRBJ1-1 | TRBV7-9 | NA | CASSPLGVGMNTEAFF
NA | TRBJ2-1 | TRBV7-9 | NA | CASSFLTGPYNEQFF
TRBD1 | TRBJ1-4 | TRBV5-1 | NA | CASSLQPGGNEKLFF
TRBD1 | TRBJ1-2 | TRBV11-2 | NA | CASSLTGGKARGGYTF
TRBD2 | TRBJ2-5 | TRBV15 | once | CATRSPRVAGGETQYF
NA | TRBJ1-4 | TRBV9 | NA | CASSQGPTNEKLFF
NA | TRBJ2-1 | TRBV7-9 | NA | CASSQLWGSSEQFF
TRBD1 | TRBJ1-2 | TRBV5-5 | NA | CASSSGTVNYGYTF
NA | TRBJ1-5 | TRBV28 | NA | CASQGAGDQPQHF
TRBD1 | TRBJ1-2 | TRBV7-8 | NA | CASLTGDGYTF
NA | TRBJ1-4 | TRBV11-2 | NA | CASRIRRGTNEKLFF
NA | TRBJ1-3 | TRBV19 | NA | CASTGYSGNTIYF
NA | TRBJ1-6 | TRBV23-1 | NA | CASKNRPREDNSPLHF
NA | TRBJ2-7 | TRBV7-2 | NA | CASSPPGPANEQYF
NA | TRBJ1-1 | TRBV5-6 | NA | CASSLGVGNTEAFF
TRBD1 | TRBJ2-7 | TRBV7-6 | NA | CASSLGAGGSSYEQYF
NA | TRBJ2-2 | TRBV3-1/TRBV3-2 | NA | CASSPEGVLSLNTGELFF
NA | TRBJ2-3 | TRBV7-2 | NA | CASSLVAGRTDTQYF
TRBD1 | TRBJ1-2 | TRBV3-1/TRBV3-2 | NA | CASTAGGGGYTF